The rows below give T cell receptor beta chains drawn from one sample of a study of blood T cell repertoires in COVID-19. Clones were sequenced by immunoSEQ multiplex PCR, and TCRdb holds only the in-frame ones, with some missing. The sample carries approximately 140,000 clones, 75% to 90% recorded once. Sequenced input: PBMCs or T cells enriched from blood (not recorded which). Receptors originate from a woman in her thirties or forties who had been exposed to COVID-19. Both conserved end residues are part of each CDR3. D genes are given only for firm matches. Some rows mark clone size as missing; the rest say once, few, many or name a class of expanded clone.

d_call cdr3_length j_call v_call clone_size cdr3_aa cdr3_nt
TRBD2 18 TRBJ2-2 TRBV27 NA CASSPDRIAGGITGELFF TGTGCCAGCAGTCCAGACCGAATAGCGGGGGGAATCACCGGGGAGCTGTTTTTT
NA 14 TRBJ1-2 TRBV7-2 once CASSPTGSNYGYTF TGTGCCAGCAGCCCTACCGGGAGTAACTATGGCTACACCTTC
NA 17 TRBJ2-6 TRBV12-5 NA CASGLLRVGAGANVLTF TGTGCTAGTGGCCTCCTGAGGGTCGGGGCTGGGGCCAACGTCCTGACTTTC
NA 12 TRBJ2-2 TRBV19 once CASSIRTGELFF TGTGCCAGTAGTATCCGCACCGGGGAGCTGTTTTTT
TRBD1 16 TRBJ2-1 TRBV11-2 once CASSYLRDRGSDEQFF TGTGCCAGCAGCTACTTACGGGACAGGGGTTCAGATGAGCAGTTCTTC
NA 17 TRBJ1-1 TRBV5-6 NA CASSFSRFLTANTEAFF TGTGCCAGCAGCTTTTCCAGGTTTCTTACAGCGAACACTGAAGCTTTCTTT
TRBD1 13 TRBJ2-7 TRBV27 NA CASSLDRDYEQYF TGTGCCAGCAGTTTGGACAGGGACTACGAGCAGTACTTC
TRBD2 15 TRBJ2-7 TRBV10-3 NA CAIRESGRPGYEQYF TGTGCCATCAGGGAAAGCGGGAGGCCTGGCTACGAGCAGTACTTC
TRBD1 15 TRBJ1-6 TRBV7-2 NA CASSLAPGQSSPLHF TGTGCCAGCAGCTTAGCCCCGGGACAGAGTTCACCCCTCCACTTT
NA 13 TRBJ1-2 TRBV6-4 NA CASSDSRGWGYTF TGTGCCAGCAGTGACTCGCGAGGTTGGGGCTACACCTTC
TRBD1 14 TRBJ1-4 TRBV7-2 NA CASSQGEWNEKLFF TGTGCCAGCAGCCAGGGGGAGTGGAATGAAAAACTGTTTTTT
TRBD1 15 TRBJ2-7 TRBV18 NA CASSLMGQGSYEQYF TGTGCCAGCTCACTAATGGGACAGGGGTCCTACGAGCAGTACTTC
TRBD2 16 TRBJ2-7 TRBV27 NA CASSTQRTSSSYEQYF TGTGCCAGCAGTACACAACGGACTAGTTCCTCCTACGAGCAGTACTTC
NA 17 TRBJ1-6 TRBV9 NA CASSSSSGSRGNSPLHF TGTGCCAGCAGCTCTAGTTCGGGGAGCAGGGGTAATTCACCCCTCCACTTT
NA 14 TRBJ1-2 TRBV19 NA CASSIDGADYGYTF TGTGCCAGTAGTATAGATGGGGCGGACTATGGCTACACCTTC
NA 13 TRBJ2-7 TRBV12-3/TRBV12-4 NA CASSRGTVGEQYF TGTGCCAGCAGCCGGGGGACAGTGGGGGAGCAGTACTTC
NA 18 TRBJ1-5 TRBV5-6 few CASSLAEGIGSTSQPQHF TGTGCCAGCAGCTTGGCCGAGGGAATCGGGTCCACTAGTCAGCCCCAGCATTTT
NA 13 TRBJ2-5 TRBV5-6 NA CASRRERLETQYF TGTGCCAGCAGGAGGGAGCGGCTAGAGACCCAGTACTTC
TRBD1 16 TRBJ1-2 TRBV4-2 once CASSQDPGQGGYGYTF TGTGCCAGCAGCCAAGATCCGGGACAGGGCGGCTATGGCTACACCTTC
TRBD2 15 TRBJ2-1 TRBV6-4 NA CASSPGLGGRHEQFF TGTGCCAGCAGTCCAGGACTAGGCGGCCGCCATGAGCAGTTCTTC
TRBD1 17 TRBJ1-1 TRBV29-1 NA CSVLAADRGGMNTEAFF TGCAGCGTCCTTGCAGCCGACAGGGGAGGCATGAACACTGAAGCTTTCTTT
TRBD1 15 TRBJ1-2 TRBV29-1 NA CSVEDGGQGAGGYTF TGCAGCGTTGAAGACGGGGGACAGGGGGCGGGAGGCTACACCTTC
NA 13 TRBJ2-3 TRBV19 NA CASSRGAPDTQYF TGTGCCAGTAGCCGGGGGGCCCCAGATACGCAGTATTTT
TRBD2 17 TRBJ2-3 TRBV4-2 NA CASSQIASGGAGDTQYF TGTGCCAGCAGCCAAATCGCCAGCGGGGGGGCAGGAGATACGCAGTATTTT
NA 16 TRBJ2-5 TRBV19 NA CASSRTQRLEQETQYF TGTGCCAGTAGCCGAACCCAGCGGCTAGAACAAGAGACCCAGTACTTC
NA 11 TRBJ1-5 TRBV30 NA CAWRRGCNMYF TGTGCCTGGAGAAGGGGGTGCAACATGTATTTT
NA 15 TRBJ1-2 TRBV6-6 NA CASSYSTGLNYGYTF TGTGCCAGCAGTTATTCGACAGGCCTGAACTATGGCTACACCTTC